This T cell receptor (beta chain) was retrieved from a study of blood T cell repertoires in COVID-19. Overall study context: Samples representing acute and convalescent COVID-19 were sourced from the United States, Italy and Spain. Sources were T cells, B-cell-depleted T cells, or PBMCs; the material itself was cDNA or gDNA.

CDR3 length: 24 residues. Seattle enrolled patients during active infection and tracked them longitudinally. How the authors handled the data: Reference gene primer amplification gave estimated nucleated cell counts. The assay was immunoSEQ multiplex PCR, and TCRdb's table has in-frame clones only and misses some. V and J calls and clone size are given by that table; D and trimming were obtained from the DNA. The sample has 150,000 to 200,000 clones, approximately 79% seen once. The source of this sequence is a woman aged 55-69 years with COVID-19, enrolled during active disease. The chain joins TRBV21-1 to TRBJ1-3. TRBV21-1 is recorded as a pseudogene. Sequenced sample: peripheral blood. The CDR3 spells CASSKVKGVLRRGGPDPSGNTIYF. As DNA, the CDR3 is TGTGCCAGCAGCAAAGTAAAAGGGGTGCTGAGGAGGGGGGGGCCCGACCCCTCTGGAAACACCATATATTTT.